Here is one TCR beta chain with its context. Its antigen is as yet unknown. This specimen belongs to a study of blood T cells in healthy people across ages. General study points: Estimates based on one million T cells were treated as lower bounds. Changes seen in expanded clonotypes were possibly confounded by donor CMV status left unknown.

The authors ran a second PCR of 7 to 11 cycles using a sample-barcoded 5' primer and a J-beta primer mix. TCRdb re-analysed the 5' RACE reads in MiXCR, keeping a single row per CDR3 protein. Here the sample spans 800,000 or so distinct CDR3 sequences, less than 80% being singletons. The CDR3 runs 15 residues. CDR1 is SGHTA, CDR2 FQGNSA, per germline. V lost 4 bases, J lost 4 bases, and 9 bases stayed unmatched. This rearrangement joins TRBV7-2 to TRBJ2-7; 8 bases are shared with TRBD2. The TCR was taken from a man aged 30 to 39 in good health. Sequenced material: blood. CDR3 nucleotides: TGTGCCAGCAGCTCCCTCGGGACTAGGGGGTACGAGCAGTACTTC. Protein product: CASSSLGTRGYEQYF.